The present T cell receptor (beta chain) was sequenced within a study of CD8+CD57+ T cells in acquired aplastic anemia. Study in general: The DNA of sorted CD4+ and CD8+ cells averaged roughly 3.2 ug. Overall study findings and caveats: Patients versus controls showed no significant CD8+ Simpson's diversity difference. The same twenty-nine CD8+ CDR3 sequences occurred in patients and in controls.

The CDR3 length is 14 residues. Trimming took 4 bases from V and 7 from J, leaving 13 bases between them. In germline, CDR1 is MGHRA, CDR2 YSYEKL. This clonotype was seen ten or more times. Its antigen is as yet unknown. Profiling of TCR beta VDJ combinations and CDR3 sequences used genomic DNA as template. TCRdb reprocessed the reads with MiXCR, giving one entry per CDR3 protein. The sample shows about 110,000 distinct CDR3 sequences, around half of them seen only once. The sequenced sample consisted of sorted CD4+, CD8+, or CD8+CD57+ T cells (not recorded which) from PBMCs. This TCR was recovered from a human donor in good health, serving as a control. This rearrangement joins TRBV4-1 to TRBJ2-2; D remains ambiguous. The DNA of the CDR3 is TGCGCCAGCAGCCTCGTCTGGGGTGACGGGGAGCTGTTTTTT. It codes for CASSLVWGDGELFF.